This T cell receptor beta chain was captured in a study of blood T cells in healthy people across ages. Whole-study context: T cells yielded about one barcoded beta molecule per two cells through template switching. Study results and caveats: Changes seen in expanded clonotypes were possibly confounded by donor CMV status left unknown. Measured against age, TCR beta diversity per million T cells decreased in a roughly linear manner.

In terms of origin and age, donors were healthy Caucasian individuals from Russia aged roughly 6 to 95. A word on this clonotype: The antigen is not known.

Next came a second PCR, run for about 7 to 12 cycles, which used a sample-barcoded 5' primer along with a J-beta primer mix. TCRdb fed the 5' RACE reads into MiXCR, producing one record per CDR3 protein. The table has almost 1 million distinct CDR3 sequences, roughly 51% seen once. The clonotype was recovered from a woman in her sixties or seventies in good health. Input material: blood.

CDR3 residues: CASSPPTILEQETQYF. The CDR3 nucleotides are TGCGCCAGCAGCCCGCCGACCATCCTCGAACAAGAGACCCAGTACTTC. This chain uses TRBV5-1 with TRBJ2-5, with D uncertain. Germline CDR1 reads SGHRS; CDR2 reads YFSETQ. Trimming removed 4 bases from V and 2 bases from J, with 18 bases in between. This CDR3 spans 16 amino acids.